The 14 T cell receptor beta chains below all came from one sample that was sequenced in a study of T cells after yellow fever vaccination. One entry per CDR3 protein, called by TCRdb with MiXCR from the 5' RACE reads. The sample shows roughly 160,000 distinct CDR3 sequences, 6.5% to 8.5% of them seen only once. The starting material was CD4+ T cells sorted from PBMCs, obtained about 5 days after the first yellow fever vaccination. These receptors were obtained from a man younger than 35 who received the YFV17D yellow fever vaccine.

This clonotype was detected many times. The V gene is TRBV5-1, the J gene TRBJ2-7, with 8 positions matching TRBD2. Germline V lookup: CDR1 SGHRS, CDR2 YFSETQ. The CDR3 totals 15 residues. V shed 4 bases and J 7 bases; nucleotides not matched to a gene: 13. In DNA, the CDR3 is TGCGCCAGCAGCACACAATGGATAGCGGGGACGGAGCAGTACTTC. Its protein product is CASSTQWIAGTEQYF. Complete variable domain (other parts from reference TRBV5-1 and TRBJ2-7): KAGVTQTPRYLIKTRGQQVTLSCSPISGHRSVSWYQQTPGQGLQFLFEYFSETQRNKGNFPGRFSGRQFSNSRSEMNVSTLELGDSALYLCASSTQWIAGTEQYFGPGTRLTVT.

The V gene is TRBV14, the J gene TRBJ1-1; D might be TRBD1 (5 bases). With 3 bases removed from V and 2 bases from J, the gap between germline ends came to 13 bases. CDR1 is SGHDN and CDR2 is FVKESK in the germline V gene. The CDR3 extends over 15 amino acids. This chain's CDR3 is CASSQNRYINTEAFF. DNA of the CDR3: TGTGCCAGCAGCCAGAACAGGTATATAAACACTGAAGCTTTCTTT.

This clonotype was counted at least ten times. V is TRBV12-3 or TRBV12-4 and J is TRBJ1-2; TRBD1 matches at 7 bases. V gave up 4 bases and J gave up 2 bases; unmatched junction bases: 1. The CDR3 is 13 amino acids. This CDR3 is CASSSGQNYGYTF. CDR3 DNA sequence: TGTGCCAGCAGTTCGGGACAGAACTATGGCTACACCTTC.

The sample holds a few counts of this clonotype. The chain joins TRBV7-3 to TRBJ2-7, with 8 positions matching TRBD1. CDR3 length equals 13 residues. The V segment lost 4 bases and the J segment 5 bases; nucleotides outside the gene matches: 4. CDR1 and CDR2 (germline): SGHTA, FQGTGA. CDR3 residues: CASSWTGRDEQYF. DNA of the CDR3: TGTGCCAGCAGCTGGACAGGGCGGGACGAGCAGTACTTC.

The gene calls are TRBV3-1 and TRBJ2-1, with 12 bases identical to TRBD2. The ends lost 11 bases at V and 1 base at J; junction bases unmatched: 12. The CDR3 consists of 17 residues. The germline V gene has CDR1 LGHDT and CDR2 YNNKEL (reference sequence). The CDR3 loop reads CASCPWTSGVSYNEQFF. CDR3 DNA: TGTGCCTCCTGCCCCTGGACTAGCGGGGTTTCCTACAATGAGCAGTTCTTC.

This clonotype has a count of ten or more. The genes are TRBV7-2 and TRBJ1-2; perhaps TRBD1 as D (6 bases). Trimming removed 6 bases at V and 8 bases at J, with 19 bases between. Per germline, CDR1 SGHTA and CDR2 FQGNSA. This CDR3 is 14 amino acids long. DNA for the CDR3: TGTGCCAGCAGGACAGGAGTGGGGGTGGTGGGCTACACCTTC. The encoded protein is CASRTGVGVVGYTF.

To note about this clonotype: A much more abundant neighbour one base away suggests this may be a read error. This sequence joins TRBV2 and TRBJ2-2; D is possibly TRBD2 (6 bases). This CDR3 region has 16 residues. Per the germline V gene, CDR1 is SNHLY and CDR2 is FYNNEI. Trimming pared 7 bases from V and 2 bases from J, leaving 17 bases between. The CDR3 reads CASIQLAPLNTGELFF. CDR3 sequence (DNA): TGTGCCAGCATCCAACTAGCACCGCTTAACACCGGGGAGCTGTTTTTT.

This clonotype has at least ten counts. The chain has TRBV18 and TRBJ1-5; TRBD1 might be the D (5 bases). Germline CDR1 is KGHSH and CDR2 is LQKENI. The CDR3 is 14 amino acids. V dropped 2 bases and J dropped 6 bases, with 11 bases sitting between them. CDR3 protein: CASSPEAGSQPQHF. The CDR3 DNA sequence: TGTGCCAGCTCACCAGAGGCAGGGAGTCAGCCCCAGCATTTT.

There are many counts of this clonotype. This sequence joins TRBV7-2 and TRBJ2-7; D unclear. The CDR3 runs to 12 residues. V was trimmed by 3 bases and J by 2 bases, leaving 5 bases between them. Germline assignment: CDR1 SGHTA and CDR2 FQGNSA. CDR3 DNA: TGTGCCAGCAGCTTCGACCCCTACGAGCAGTACTTC. It specifies CASSFDPYEQYF.

In this sample, this clonotype turned up a few times. The V gene is TRBV5-5, the J gene TRBJ2-1; 9 bases agree with TRBD1. This CDR3 has 15 residues. Trimming cost V 3 bases and J 5 bases; bases outside gene matches: 6. The V gene's germline CDR1 is SGHKS and CDR2 YYEKEE (reference sequence). The CDR3 DNA reads as TGTGCCAGCAGCTCCCGGGACAGGGACCACAATGAGCAGTTCTTC. Its protein is CASSSRDRDHNEQFF. The variable domain in full, completed from reference TRBV5-5 and TRBJ2-1, reads DAGVTQSPTHLIKTRGQQVTLRCSPISGHKSVSWYQQVLGQGPQFIFQYYEKEERGRGNFPDRFSARQFPNYSSELNVNALLLGDSALYLCASSSRDRDHNEQFFGPGTRLTVL.

There are many counts of this clonotype. V usage is TRBV7-6 and J usage is TRBJ2-2; TRBD1 aligns across 8 bases. Germline V gene lookup returns CDR1 SGHVS and CDR2 FNYEAQ. V was clipped by 11 bases and J by 3 bases; unmatched bases: 14. This CDR3 spans 16 amino acids. Here the CDR3 reads CACLPVDREDTGELFF. The CDR3 bases are TGTGCCTGCCTCCCAGTGGACAGGGAGGACACCGGGGAGCTGTTTTTT. The complete variable domain, with remaining parts taken from reference TRBV7-6 and TRBJ2-2, reads GAGVSQSPRYKVTKRGQDVALRCDPISGHVSLYWYRQALGQGPEFLTYFNYEAQQDKSGLPNDRFSAERPEGSISTLTIQRTEQRDSAMYRCACLPVDREDTGELFFGEGSRLTVL.

This clonotype appeared many times. The chain employs TRBV3-1 and TRBJ2-5; no reliable D call. Trimming left V 1 base short and J 5 bases short, with 5 bases between. This CDR3 is 12 amino acids long. Germline V gene lookup returns CDR1 LGHDT and CDR2 YNNKEL (reference sequence). CDR3 nucleotide sequence: TGTGCCAGCAGCCAAGTCCCTGAGACCCAGTACTTC. Residues: CASSQVPETQYF.

This clonotype was seen only a few times. This chain connects TRBV21-1 to TRBJ2-4; the tabulated D call, TRBD1, remains unverified against the DNA. TRBV21-1 is shown as a pseudogene. The CDR3 is 14 residues long. CDR3 sequence (DNA): TGTGCCAGCAGCCTATTGGCAGGGGGGGACTTTGCGTACTTC. Amino acid sequence: CASSLLAGGDFAYF.

This clonotype showed up many times. The chain couples TRBV7-3 to TRBJ1-2; D is perhaps TRBD1 (5 bases). This CDR3 is 15 amino acids long. CDR1 is SGHTA and CDR2 is FQGTGA in the germline V gene. The V end lost 5 bases, the J end lost 6 bases, and 19 bases lay between the germline ends. In nucleotides, the CDR3 is TGTGCCAGCAGCCCCCAAGGGCCAGGGTTGGATGGCTACACCTTC. It specifies CASSPQGPGLDGYTF. Full variable domain (remainder filled in from reference TRBV7-3 and TRBJ1-2): GAGVSQTPSNKVTEKGKYVELRCDPISGHTALYWYRQSLGQGPEFLIYFQGTGAADDSGLPNDRFFAVRPEGSVSTLKIQRTERGDSAVYLCASSPQGPGLDGYTFGSGTRLTVV.